Below are 3 T cell receptor beta chains sequenced from a single sample in a study of blood T cell repertoires in COVID-19. Libraries were prepared by immunoSEQ multiplex PCR; TCRdb keeps only in-frame clonotypes and omits some of them. This sample has fewer than 150,000 clones, with under 85% found just once. What was sequenced was PBMCs or T cells enriched from blood (not recorded which). The receptors stem from a woman between 18 and 29 years old who had been exposed to COVID-19.

The chain carries TRBV4-1 and TRBJ2-2, with 7 nucleotides matching TRBD1. CDR1 and CDR2 (germline): MGHRA, YSYEKL. V lost 1 base, J lost 7 bases, and 9 bases stayed unmatched. The CDR3 spans 16 residues. CDR3 sequence reads: CASSQVRDSIIGELFF. The DNA of the CDR3 is TGCGCCAGCAGCCAAGTCAGGGACAGTATCATCGGGGAGCTGTTTTTT.

The genes are TRBV27 and TRBJ2-3; D not certain. The V and J ends lost 3 bases and 5 bases respectively, with 12 bases between them. There are 14 residues in the CDR3. Germline-derived CDR1 and CDR2 are MNHEY and SMNVEV (reference sequence). CDR3 sequence (DNA): TGTGCCAGCAGTTTGATGGGCCAGGAAGATACGCAGTATTTT. Its protein is CASSLMGQEDTQYF.

The J gene is TRBJ1-3, the V gene TRBV19; 7 nucleotides agree with TRBD1. Germline loops: CDR1 LNHDA, CDR2 SQIVND (reference sequence). CDR3 length: 17 amino acids. Trimming removed 5 bases from V and 0 bases from J; junction bases left unmatched: 10. CDR3 residues: CASSPQGGRYSGNTIYF. In DNA, the CDR3 is TGTGCCAGTAGTCCTCAGGGGGGCCGCTACTCTGGAAACACCATATATTTT.